This T cell receptor (beta chain) was obtained from a study of T cells after yellow fever vaccination. Study observations and caveats: It was the secondary response that reached its peak faster, day 5 versus 15, but it was weaker. The study re-detected most primary-vaccination clones after the booster (roughly 96% CD4, approximately 88% CD8).

The CDR3 consists of 11 residues. CDR1 and CDR2 from the germline V gene are DFQATT and SNEGSKA (reference sequence). Trimming took 6 bases from V and 9 from J, leaving 13 bases between them. 5'RACE template switching generated TCR cDNA, adding a universal primer site and UMIs. TCRdb re-called the 5' RACE reads with MiXCR, one entry per CDR3 protein. The top ten clones hold roughly 13% of a sample with about 550,000 distinct CDR3 sequences, roughly 19% of them seen once. For this clonotype: The antigen is not known.

This sequence originates from a man in his thirties or forties who received the YFV17D yellow fever vaccine. Sample: PBMCs, taken 15 days after the yellow fever booster vaccination. The chain carries TRBV20-1 and TRBJ2-3; tentative D call: TRBD2 (6 bases). The CDR3, as DNA: TGCAGTGCGGGACTTTCAGGGACGCAGTATTTT. Translated, it gives CSAGLSGTQYF.